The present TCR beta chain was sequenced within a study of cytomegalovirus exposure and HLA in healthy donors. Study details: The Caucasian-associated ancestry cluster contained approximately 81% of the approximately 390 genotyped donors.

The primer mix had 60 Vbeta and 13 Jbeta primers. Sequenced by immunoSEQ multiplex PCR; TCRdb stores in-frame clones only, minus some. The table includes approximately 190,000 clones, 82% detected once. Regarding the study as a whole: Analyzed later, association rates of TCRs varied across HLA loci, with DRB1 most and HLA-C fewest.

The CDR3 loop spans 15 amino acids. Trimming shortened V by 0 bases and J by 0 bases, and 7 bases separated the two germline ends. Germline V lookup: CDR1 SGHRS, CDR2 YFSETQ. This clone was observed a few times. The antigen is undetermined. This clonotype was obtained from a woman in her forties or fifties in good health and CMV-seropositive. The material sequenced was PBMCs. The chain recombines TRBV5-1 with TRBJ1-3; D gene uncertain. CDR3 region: CASSLDTGSGNTIYF. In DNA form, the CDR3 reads TGCGCCAGCAGCTTGGATACCGGCTCTGGAAACACCATATATTTT.